Each of the 15 T cell receptor beta chains below was sequenced from the same sample in a study of vaccination and CD4 T cells after COVID-19. Stated treatment: approximately 9-day PBMC culture with coronavirus spike peptide pools or control peptides (ViraFEST assay). These TCRs are of unknown antigen specificity. An Oncomine TCR Beta short-read assay was used to sequence the DNA from cultured CD4+ T cells. TCRdb re-called the PCR reads through MiXCR, storing one row per CDR3 protein. The sample has 15,000 to 25,000 distinct CDR3 sequences, about 61% seen once. Sequencing was performed on CD4+ T cells from blood, cultured in vitro. The source of these receptors is a human donor who had recovered from COVID-19.

Only a few counts were recorded for this clonotype. The chain combines TRBV27 with TRBJ1-4, with unresolved D. V gave up 5 bases and J gave up 12 bases, with 19 bases separating them. Germline lookup yields CDR1 MNHEY and CDR2 SMNVEV (reference sequence). The CDR3 is 14 residues long. CDR3 region: CASSSLLEGAELFF. The CDR3 bases are TGTGCCAGCAGTAGCCTCCTAGAGGGAGCGGAACTGTTTTTT.

This clonotype has just a few counts. The rearrangement joins TRBV27 to TRBJ1-5; D remains unclear. The ends were cut back, 7 bases at V and 1 base at J, with 11 bases in the middle. The CDR3 has 14 residues. The germline gives CDR1 MNHEY, CDR2 SMNVEV (reference sequence). CDR3 nucleotides: TGTGCCAGCAAAAGAGAGGGAAGCAATCAGCCCCAGCATTTT. It encodes CASKREGSNQPQHF.

V and J are TRBV28 and TRBJ1-5; 7 bases agree with TRBD1. The CDR3 spans 15 residues. V lost 5 bases to trimming and J lost 2 bases; unmatched junction nucleotides: 6. Germline V gives CDR1 MDHEN, CDR2 SYDVKM. This chain's CDR3 is CASSPTGKGNQPQHF. The CDR3 nucleotides are TGTGCCAGCAGTCCGACAGGGAAAGGCAATCAGCCCCAGCATTTT.

This clonotype has a handful of counts. V gene TRBV7-9 combines with J gene TRBJ1-1; possibly TRBD1 for D (6 bases). The CDR3 totals 11 residues. Per germline, CDR1 SEHNR and CDR2 FQNEAQ (reference sequence). Trimming pared 5 bases from V and 6 bases from J, leaving 7 bases between. CDR3 residues: CASSRTAEAFF. CDR3 coding DNA: TGTGCCAGCAGCCGGACAGCTGAAGCTTTCTTT.

The rearrangement links TRBV7-9 to TRBJ2-3; TRBD2 matches at 7 bases. This CDR3 has 14 amino acids. Germline-derived CDR1 and CDR2 are SEHNR and FQNEAQ (reference sequence). The V gene end was trimmed by 0 bases and the J gene end by 5 bases; junction bases not matched to a gene: 2. This chain's CDR3 is CASSLAGGRDTQYF. CDR3 coding DNA: TGTGCCAGCAGCTTAGCTGGCGGGAGAGATACGCAGTATTTT.

The chain recombines TRBV6-2 or TRBV6-3 with TRBJ2-2; no firm D call. CDR1 is MNHEY and CDR2 is SVGEGT in the germline V gene. V was shortened by 6 bases and J by 1 base, with 9 bases between the two germline ends. This CDR3 contains 14 residues. The CDR3 here is CASSPSRNTGELFF. CDR3 DNA sequence: TGTGCCAGCAGCCCGAGTCGGAACACCGGGGAGCTGTTTTTT.

The J gene is TRBJ2-1, the V gene TRBV6-1; D gene ambiguous. With 9 bases removed from V and 3 bases from J, the gap between germline ends came to 6 bases. The CDR3 extends over 11 amino acids. Germline CDR1 and CDR2: MNHNS and SASEGT. As DNA, the CDR3 is TGTGCCAGTCCTGGCTACAATGAGCAGTTCTTC. The encoded protein is CASPGYNEQFF.

This clonotype was picked up a small number of times. The chain couples TRBV7-9 to TRBJ1-1, with D uncertain. Between the trimmed V and J ends, which lost 3 bases and 1 base, there was a span of 9 bases. The germline CDR1 and CDR2 sequences are SEHNR and FQNEAQ (reference sequence). This CDR3 contains 14 residues. The chain's CDR3 is CASSFSAGNTEAFF. The DNA for the CDR3 is TGTGCCAGCAGCTTTAGTGCAGGGAACACTGAAGCTTTCTTT.

The genes are TRBV18 and TRBJ2-7; perhaps TRBD1 as D (6 bases). From germline, CDR1 is KGHSH and CDR2 LQKENI. V lost 1 base, J lost 5 bases, and 9 bases lay in between. The CDR3 extends over 13 amino acids. CDR3 residues: CASSPHRDHEQYF. The CDR3 DNA follows: TGTGCCAGCTCACCACACAGGGATCACGAGCAGTACTTC.

V usage is TRBV21-1 and J usage is TRBJ2-3; the table's TRBD2 call for D was not verified on the DNA. TRBV21-1 has pseudogene status. The CDR3 has 20 amino acids. This chain's CDR3 is CASSTPPTSGRKKGTDTQYF. The CDR3 bases are TGTGCCAGCAGCACCCCACCGACTAGCGGGAGGAAGAAGGGCACAGATACGCAGTATTTT.

This clonotype has only one observation. J is TRBJ2-3 and V is TRBV20-1; either TRBD1 or TRBD2 may fit D (5 bases each). The germline gives CDR1 DFQATT, CDR2 SNEGSKA (reference sequence). The germline V and J ends were trimmed by 3 bases and 4 bases, with 8 bases remaining between them. The CDR3 loop spans 12 amino acids. The CDR3 protein is CSARGVPDTQYF. CDR3 DNA sequence: TGCAGTGCTAGGGGGGTTCCAGATACGCAGTATTTT.

This chain joins TRBV19 and TRBJ2-1; D is ambiguous. The germline CDR1 and CDR2 sequences are LNHDA and SQIVND (reference sequence). Trimming removed 7 bases at V and 7 bases at J, with 17 bases between. The CDR3 consists of 14 residues. Here the CDR3 DNA reads TGTGCCAGTAAGGGTAGCCCTCACCGGAATGAGCAGTTCTTC. As protein: CASKGSPHRNEQFF.

This chain joins TRBV11-2 and TRBJ1-2; TRBD1 matches at 7 bases. Unmatched junction bases numbered 11, after V lost 7 bases and J lost 3 bases. The CDR3 is made up of 15 amino acids. Looked up from germline, CDR1 is SGHAT and CDR2 is FQNNGV. CDR3 loop: CASNPSTGLDYGYTF. The DNA for the CDR3 is TGTGCCAGCAATCCTTCGACAGGGCTCGACTATGGCTACACCTTC.

This clonotype has a single count. The J gene is TRBJ1-4, the V gene TRBV6-1, with D perhaps matching TRBD1 (5 bases). Germline CDR1 is MNHNS and CDR2 is SASEGT. Trimming took off 7 bases at V and 4 bases at J, with 19 bases between the two ends. The CDR3 length is 16 residues. DNA for the CDR3: TGTGCCAGCACCCCCACCAAGGCGGGGGGTAATGAAAAACTGTTTTTT. Protein product: CASTPTKAGGNEKLFF.

The chain employs TRBV20-1 and TRBJ2-1, with a possible D match to TRBD1 (6 bases). CDR3 length: 14 residues. CDR1 is DFQATT, CDR2 SNEGSKA, per germline (reference sequence). V dropped 5 bases and J dropped 3 bases, with 14 bases sitting between them. This CDR3 is CSALRGRGYNEQFF. Written as DNA, the CDR3 is TGCAGTGCTCTAAGGGGGAGAGGCTACAATGAGCAGTTCTTC.